This TCR beta chain was found in a study of CD8+CD57+ T cells in acquired aplastic anemia. Study as a whole: Sorted CD4+ plus CD8+ cells gave DNA averaging about 3.2 ug.

General observations from the study: About 30 shared CD8+ CDR3s appeared highly expressed within patients' immunodominant clones.

In germline, CDR1 is WNHNN, CDR2 SYGVQD (reference sequence). The CDR3 contains 12 residues. Genomic DNA provided the template from which TCR beta VDJ and CDR3 profiles were obtained. TCRdb re-derived calls from the reads in MiXCR, one entry per CDR3 protein. This table holds 90,000 to 130,000 distinct CDR3 sequences, roughly 50% found once. There are many counts of this clonotype. Antigen specificity is unknown. One end of the junction fails to match germline, which may point to a read error. V and J are TRBV10-1 and TRBJ2-1; 7 positions agree with TRBD1. The receptor comes from a human donor in good health, serving as a control. Input material: sorted CD4+, CD8+, or CD8+CD57+ T cells (not recorded which) from PBMCs. CDR3 DNA: TGCGCCAGCAGCCAAGACAGGGAAAGGCGCAATTTC. This encodes CASSQDRERRNF.